This T cell receptor (beta chain) was identified during a study of identical twins. Study outcomes and limitations: Fewer insertions characterized abundant cord blood beta clonotypes, whereas memory repertoires showed none. Conclusions came from cross-sectional statistical analysis, not from following the same donors.

In this sample, this clonotype turned up a few times. Its antigen remains unknown. The CDR3 spans 17 residues. CDR1 and CDR2 from the germline V gene are MNHEY and SVGEGT. The V segment lost 2 bases and the J segment 2 bases; nucleotides outside the gene matches: 3. Healthy Caucasians provided all donations. A universal primer site arose from template switching, and cDNA bore unique molecular identifiers. TCRdb fed the 5' RACE reads into MiXCR, producing one record per CDR3 protein. The table lists 1.5 million to 2 million distinct CDR3 sequences, 32% of them singletons. The sequenced sample consisted of cord blood. This clonotype was sampled from a newborn girl in good health. The chain couples TRBV6-2 or TRBV6-3 to TRBJ2-2; 12 positions match TRBD2. The CDR3 reads CASSYATSGGNTGELFF. As DNA, the CDR3 is TGTGCCAGCAGTTACGCGACTAGCGGGGGAAACACCGGGGAGCTGTTTTTT.